A selection of T cell receptor beta chains follows, all from one sample in a study of beta chain features in type 1 diabetes. TCRdb's table, derived via immunoSEQ multiplex PCR, lists solely in-frame clones and lacks some. The data contain over 150,000 clones, 6.5% to 10% of them singletons. Sequenced input: central memory CD4+ T cells from blood. The origin of the receptors is a woman aged 18-29 years with type 1 diabetes. The CDR3 runs from the conserved cysteine through the conserved F or W. D genes are given only for firm matches. Clone size is given for some rows only: seen once, a few or many times, or a class if the clone is expanded.

TRBD1 few TRBJ2-1 TRBV19 TGTGCCAGTAGTGTCCAGGGGGTTGAGCAGTTCTTC CASSVQGVEQFF
- few TRBJ2-2 TRBV9 TGTGCCAGCAGCGTAGCTGACACCGGGGAGCTGTTTTTT CASSVADTGELFF
- - TRBJ1-5 TRBV7-2 TGTGCCAGCACCAACGGAGGGTTTAAGAATCAGCCCCAGCATTTT CASTNGGFKNQPQHF
TRBD1 few TRBJ2-5 TRBV10-3 TGTGCCATCAGGCGTCCCGGGACAGGGCCAGAGACCCAGTACTTC CAIRRPGTGPETQYF
TRBD2 - TRBJ2-3 TRBV4-2 TGTGCCAGCAGCGGATTAGCGGGGCGCACAGATACGCAGTATTTT CASSGLAGRTDTQYF
TRBD1 few TRBJ1-5 TRBV7-2 TGTGCCAGCAGCCCAGGACAGGGGATTCAGCCCCAGCATTTT CASSPGQGIQPQHF
TRBD1 few TRBJ1-6 TRBV18 TGTGCCAGCTCACCAGGGGACAGGGGGCCGGGGAATTCACCCCTCCACTTT CASSPGDRGPGNSPLHF
TRBD1 few TRBJ2-1 TRBV5-4 TGTGCCAGCAGCTTTCAGGGGGTAAATGAGCAGTTCTTC CASSFQGVNEQFF
- few TRBJ2-3 TRBV11-2 TGTGCCAGCAGCCCCGTGACAGATACGCAGTATTTT CASSPVTDTQYF
- few TRBJ1-5 TRBV30 TGTGCCTGGAGTCAGGGGAGCAATCAGCCCCAGCATTTT CAWSQGSNQPQHF
- few TRBJ2-1 TRBV13 TGTGCCAGCAGCACCGACAGAACCTACAATGAGCAGTTCTTC CASSTDRTYNEQFF
- few TRBJ2-7 TRBV6-5 TGTGCCAGCAGCCAAAACAGTTACGAGCAGTACTTC CASSQNSYEQYF
- few TRBJ1-4 TRBV7-2 TGTGCCAGCAGTCAAGGCTCCAGGGATGAAAAACTGTTTTTT CASSQGSRDEKLFF
TRBD2 few TRBJ2-7 TRBV30 TGTGCCTTCCATAGGGAGCTAGCGGGAGGGACCGAGCAGTACTTC CAFHRELAGGTEQYF
- - TRBJ2-1 TRBV2 TGTGCCAGCAGTGTCGACTGGCGCTCCTACAATGAGCAGTTCTTC CASSVDWRSYNEQFF
TRBD1 few TRBJ2-1 TRBV5-4 TGTGCCAGCAGCCGAATTGGACAGGACGACAATGAGCAGTTCTTC CASSRIGQDDNEQFF
TRBD2 few TRBJ2-1 TRBV7-3 TGTGCCAGCAGCTTATTTGCGGGAGGGCCGAATGAGCAGTTCTTC CASSLFAGGPNEQFF
TRBD1 few TRBJ2-5 TRBV5-1 TGCGCCAGTTACCGAGGGACAGGTCAAGAGACCCAGTACTTC CASYRGTGQETQYF
TRBD1 - TRBJ2-3 TRBV7-2 TGTGCCAGCAGCTTAGTCGGGACAGGAGATACGCAGTATTTT CASSLVGTGDTQYF
TRBD2 many TRBJ2-4 TRBV7-9 TGTGCCAGCAGCCCATTGGCAGCGGGGGGGCTCAAAAACATTCAGTACTTC CASSPLAAGGLKNIQYF
- - TRBJ2-7 TRBV2 TGTGCCAGAAGGGGTGAAGGGGACTCCTACGAGCAGTACTTC CARRGEGDSYEQYF
TRBD1 few TRBJ2-3 TRBV7-9 TGTGCCAGCCCCCAGGGGGCTAGCGTAGGCACAGATACGCAGTATTTT CASPQGASVGTDTQYF
- - TRBJ1-2 TRBV23-1 TGCGCCAGCAGTCAGCCCGACAGGCGGATCTATGGCTACACCTTC CASSQPDRRIYGYTF
TRBD1 - TRBJ2-3 TRBV30 TGTGCCTGGACCGGGACAGCAGATACGCAGTATTTT CAWTGTADTQYF
TRBD1 few TRBJ2-3 TRBV7-9 TGTGCCAGCAGCCACGACAGGGGGGTTTACACAGATACGCAGTATTTT CASSHDRGVYTDTQYF
- few TRBJ2-1 TRBV6-6 TGTGCCAGCAGAAAAGACGCGGGGACGAGTGGGCAGTTCTTC CASRKDAGTSGQFF
TRBD2 few TRBJ2-5 TRBV9 TGTGCCAGCAGCCCCTCGGCTAGCGGGAGACAAGAGACCCAGTACTTC CASSPSASGRQETQYF
- - TRBJ1-1 TRBV29-1 TGCAGCGGGACAGAGAACACTGAAGCTTTCTTT CSGTENTEAFF
TRBD1 - TRBJ1-3 TRBV30 TGTGCCTGGAGTGTGGACAGGGTCCGGAGCTCTGGAAACACCATATATTTT CAWSVDRVRSSGNTIYF
- many TRBJ1-6 TRBV7-9 TGTGCCAGCAGCTGGCCAGCCTATAATTCACCCCTCCACTTT CASSWPAYNSPLHF
TRBD1 few TRBJ2-5 TRBV29-1 TGCAGCGTTGAAGATCTGACAGGGGCCCAAGAGACCCAGTACTTC CSVEDLTGAQETQYF
TRBD2 few TRBJ2-2 TRBV4-3 TGCGCCAGCAGTCCAAGACGTACTCAGGGGACTAGTTCCACCGGGGAGCTGTTTTTT CASSPRRTQGTSSTGELFF
- few TRBJ2-7 TRBV7-9 TGTGCCAGCAGCTTACAGATCGGGTACGAGCAGTACTTC CASSLQIGYEQYF
- few TRBJ1-5 TRBV7-9 TGTGCCAGCAGCTTAGCAGGCGGGGGATGGGGTCAGCCCCAGCATTTT CASSLAGGGWGQPQHF
- - TRBJ2-1 TRBV18 TGTGCCAGCTCCCAACCAGGGGCTCCCAACAATGAGCAGTTCTTC CASSQPGAPNNEQFF
TRBD1 few TRBJ2-7 TRBV5-1 TGCGCCAGCAGTGGACAGGTACCCTCCTACGAGCAGTACTTC CASSGQVPSYEQYF
- few TRBJ1-1 TRBV27 TGTGCCAGCATCAAAGACAGAGACATGAACACTGAAGCTTTCTTT CASIKDRDMNTEAFF
- few TRBJ2-3 TRBV5-4 TGTGCCAGCAGCTTCCCGCCTCACCACTTCACAGATACGCAGTATTTT CASSFPPHHFTDTQYF
- - TRBJ2-2 TRBV7-6 TGTGCCAGCAGCTTGGAGGGGGGGACCGGGGAGCTGTTTTTT CASSLEGGTGELFF
- few TRBJ1-1 TRBV25-1 TGTGCCAGCAGTGCCACAGATGAAGCTTTCTTT CASSATDEAFF
- - TRBJ2-5 TRBV5-1 TGCGCCAGCAGCTTGGAACAGGTTTGGGAGACCCAGTACTTC CASSLEQVWETQYF
- - TRBJ1-2 TRBV13 TGTGCCAGCAGCTTTACAGGGAACTATGGCTACACCTTC CASSFTGNYGYTF
- few TRBJ1-1 TRBV7-8 TGTGCCAGCAGCCAGGTCGTAGCTGAAGCTTTCTTT CASSQVVAEAFF
TRBD1 - TRBJ2-2 TRBV18 TGTGCCAGCTCCGCAGGGACAGGGGTCAACACCGGGGAGCTGTTTTTT CASSAGTGVNTGELFF